There are a few counts of the clone carrying this TCR beta chain. The sample is drawn from a study of blood T cell repertoires in COVID-19. Participants, about 18 to 90 years old, spanned about two dozen US areas. Looked up from germline, CDR1 is SGHVS and CDR2 is FQNEAQ. The V gene end was trimmed by 4 bases and the J gene end by 4 bases; junction bases not matched to a gene: 4. The CDR3 contains 14 residues. The protocol was immunoSEQ multiplex PCR, while the TCRdb copy is restricted to in-frame clones and leaves out a portion. The repertoire has hundreds of thousands of clones, approximately 91% of them found once; the top ten carry around 2.1%.

Sample: PBMCs or T cells enriched from blood (not recorded which). This sequence was found in a woman aged 40 to 50 with acute COVID-19. The V and J genes are TRBV7-8 and TRBJ1-2, with 9 nucleotides matching TRBD1. CDR3 protein: CASSSQGALYGYTF. CDR3 nucleotides: TGTGCCAGCAGCTCACAGGGGGCCCTCTATGGCTACACCTTC. Using reference TRBV7-8 and TRBJ1-2 for the parts outside the CDR3, the full variable domain is GAGVSQSPRYKVAKRGQDVALRCDPISGHVSLFWYQQALGQGPEFLTYFQNEAQLDKSGLPSDRFFAERPEGSVSTLKIQRTQQEDSAVYLCASSSQGALYGYTFGSGTRLTVV.